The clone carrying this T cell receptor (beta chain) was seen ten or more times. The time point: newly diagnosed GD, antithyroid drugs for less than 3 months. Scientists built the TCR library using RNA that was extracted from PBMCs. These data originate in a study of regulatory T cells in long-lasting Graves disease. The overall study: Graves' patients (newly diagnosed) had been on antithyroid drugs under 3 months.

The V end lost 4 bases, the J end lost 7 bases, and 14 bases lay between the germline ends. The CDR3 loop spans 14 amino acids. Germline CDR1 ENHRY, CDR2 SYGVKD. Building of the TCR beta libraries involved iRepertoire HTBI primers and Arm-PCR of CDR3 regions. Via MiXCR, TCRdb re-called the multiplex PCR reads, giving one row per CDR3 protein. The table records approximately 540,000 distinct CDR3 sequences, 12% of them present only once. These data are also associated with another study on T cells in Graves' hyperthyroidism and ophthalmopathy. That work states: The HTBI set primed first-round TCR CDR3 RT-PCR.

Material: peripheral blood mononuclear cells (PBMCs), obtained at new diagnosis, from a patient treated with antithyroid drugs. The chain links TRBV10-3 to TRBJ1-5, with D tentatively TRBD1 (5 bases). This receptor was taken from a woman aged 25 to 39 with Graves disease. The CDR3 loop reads CAISAWGTGQPQHF. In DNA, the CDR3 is TGTGCCATCAGTGCGTGGGGGACTGGGCAGCCCCAGCATTTT.